This T cell receptor (beta chain) was documented in a study of graft-versus-host responses after intestinal transplantation. Overall study context: Each transplant was multivisceral, liver-intestinal, or isolated intestinal. Following induction with anti-thymocyte globulin, all recipients were given tacrolimus and steroids for around three years.

Profiled with immunoSEQ multiplex PCR; TCRdb holds only in-frame clones, not every one. In the table there are 100,000 or so clones, more than 85% of which are singletons. Study results and limitations: The study associated peak circulating GvH clone levels with early post-transplant HvG declines. There were GvH clones found in recipient marrow, and some of them appeared first in ileum or blood.

A word on this clone: The antigen is undetermined.

Trimming took off 6 bases at V and 4 bases at J, with 10 bases between the two ends. This CDR3 comprises 14 residues. CDR1 is SNHLY, CDR2 FYNNEI, per germline. This sequence joins TRBV2 and TRBJ2-6; D perhaps matches TRBD1 (5 bases). Specimen: unstimulated CD8+ T cells sorted from spleen or lymph node cells, collected before intestinal transplant. The sequence was obtained from a human donor who received an intestinal transplant. The CDR3 is CASSDSSGANVLTF. CDR3 sequence (DNA): TGTGCCAGCAGCGACAGTTCAGGGGCCAACGTCCTGACTTTC.